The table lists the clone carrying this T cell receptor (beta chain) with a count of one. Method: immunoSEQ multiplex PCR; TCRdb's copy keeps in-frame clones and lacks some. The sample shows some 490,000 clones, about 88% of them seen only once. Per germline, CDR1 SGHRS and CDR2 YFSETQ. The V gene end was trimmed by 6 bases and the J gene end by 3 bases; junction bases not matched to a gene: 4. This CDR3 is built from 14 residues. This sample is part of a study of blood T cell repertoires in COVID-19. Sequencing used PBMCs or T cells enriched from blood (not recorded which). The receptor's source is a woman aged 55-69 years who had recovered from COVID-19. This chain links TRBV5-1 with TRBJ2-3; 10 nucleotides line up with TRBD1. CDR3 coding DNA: TGCGCCAGCACCCGACAGGGGGCTACAGATACGCAGTATTTT. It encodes CASTRQGATDTQYF.